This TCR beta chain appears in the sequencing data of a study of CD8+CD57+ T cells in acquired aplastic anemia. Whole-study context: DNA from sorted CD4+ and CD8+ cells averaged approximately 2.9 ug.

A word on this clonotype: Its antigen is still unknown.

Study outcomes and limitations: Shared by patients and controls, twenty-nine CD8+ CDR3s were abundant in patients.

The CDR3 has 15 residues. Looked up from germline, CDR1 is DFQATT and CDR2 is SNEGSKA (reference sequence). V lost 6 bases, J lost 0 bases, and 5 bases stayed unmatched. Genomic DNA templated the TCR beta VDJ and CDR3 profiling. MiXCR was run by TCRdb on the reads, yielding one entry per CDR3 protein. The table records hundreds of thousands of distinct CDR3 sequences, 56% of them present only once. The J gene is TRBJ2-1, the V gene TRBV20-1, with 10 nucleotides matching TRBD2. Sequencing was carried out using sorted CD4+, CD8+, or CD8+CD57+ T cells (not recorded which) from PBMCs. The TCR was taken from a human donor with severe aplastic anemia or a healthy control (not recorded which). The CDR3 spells CSAPRLAGSYNEQFF. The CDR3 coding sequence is TGCAGTGCCCCCCGACTAGCGGGCTCCTACAATGAGCAGTTCTTC.